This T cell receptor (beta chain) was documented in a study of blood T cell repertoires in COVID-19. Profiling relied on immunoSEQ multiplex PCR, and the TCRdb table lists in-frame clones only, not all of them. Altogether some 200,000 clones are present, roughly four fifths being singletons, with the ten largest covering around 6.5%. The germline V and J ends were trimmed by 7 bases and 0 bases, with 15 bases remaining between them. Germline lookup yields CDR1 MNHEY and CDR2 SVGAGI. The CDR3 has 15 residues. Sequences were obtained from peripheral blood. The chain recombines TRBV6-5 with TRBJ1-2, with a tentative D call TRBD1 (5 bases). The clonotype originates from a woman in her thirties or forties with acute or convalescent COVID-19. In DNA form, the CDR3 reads TGTGCCAGCATCCTAAGACAGTCAACTAACTATGGCTACACCTTC. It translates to CASILRQSTNYGYTF.